This is a list of T cell receptor beta chains from one sample in a study of cytomegalovirus exposure and HLA in healthy donors. Method: immunoSEQ multiplex PCR; TCRdb's copy keeps in-frame clones and lacks some. Seen here are some 140,000 clones, around 73% observed once, and the top ten hold 1.3%. Sequenced input: PBMCs. All receptors derive from a woman in her thirties or forties in good health and CMV-seronegative. Each CDR3 is given with its conserved first and last residue. Fields, in order: D gene, clone size, J gene, V gene, CDR3 DNA, CDR3 protein. D genes are given only for firm matches. Not all rows give a size; the values are once, few, many and, for expanded clones, a class.

D gene: TRBD1
clone size: -
J gene: TRBJ1-4
V gene: TRBV5-1
CDR3 DNA: TGCGCCAGCAGCCTGACCGGACAGGGTTATTTAGGTGAAAAACTGTTTTTT
CDR3 protein: CASSLTGQGYLGEKLFF

D gene: -
clone size: once
J gene: TRBJ1-2
V gene: TRBV7-9
CDR3 DNA: TGTTCCAGCAGCTTGGGGATTGGGGGGGACGATGGCTACACCTTC
CDR3 protein: CSSSLGIGGDDGYTF

D gene: TRBD1
clone size: -
J gene: TRBJ1-1
V gene: TRBV9
CDR3 DNA: TGTGCCAGCAGCGGTGGGGACAGCGTGAAAGCTTTCTTT
CDR3 protein: CASSGGDSVKAFF

D gene: -
clone size: few
J gene: TRBJ1-3
V gene: TRBV27
CDR3 DNA: TGTGCCAGCAGTCCTCCGGGAGGTACTCGATCCGGAAACACCATATATTTT
CDR3 protein: CASSPPGGTRSGNTIYF

D gene: -
clone size: -
J gene: TRBJ1-2
V gene: TRBV11-1
CDR3 DNA: TGTGCCAGCAGCTACAGCAACAACTATGGCTACACCTTC
CDR3 protein: CASSYSNNYGYTF

D gene: -
clone size: -
J gene: TRBJ1-1
V gene: TRBV5-1
CDR3 DNA: TGCGCCAGCAGCTTGGATACGTGGGGAGGCACTGAAGCTTTCTTT
CDR3 protein: CASSLDTWGGTEAFF

D gene: -
clone size: -
J gene: TRBJ1-2
V gene: TRBV7-9
CDR3 DNA: TGTGCCAGCAGCTCAAGTCAGGGTAACTATGGCTACACCTTC
CDR3 protein: CASSSSQGNYGYTF

D gene: -
clone size: once
J gene: TRBJ2-2
V gene: TRBV15
CDR3 DNA: TGTGCCACCAGCGTTGAGGGCACCGGGGAGCTGTTTTTT
CDR3 protein: CATSVEGTGELFF

D gene: -
clone size: -
J gene: TRBJ1-2
V gene: TRBV9
CDR3 DNA: TGTGCCAGCAGCGACGGGGGAGGCTACACCTTC
CDR3 protein: CASSDGGGYTF

D gene: -
clone size: -
J gene: TRBJ2-1
V gene: TRBV19
CDR3 DNA: TGTGCCAGTTCCCACGAGGGCTTCTACAATGAGCAGTTCTTC
CDR3 protein: CASSHEGFYNEQFF

D gene: TRBD1
clone size: -
J gene: TRBJ2-5
V gene: TRBV5-1
CDR3 DNA: TGCGCCAGCAGCGAACCGGACAGGCCGTTTACAGAGACCCAGTACTTC
CDR3 protein: CASSEPDRPFTETQYF

D gene: -
clone size: -
J gene: TRBJ1-1
V gene: TRBV19
CDR3 DNA: TGTGCCAGCAAAGACCCCCCAGGGTTTTGGACTGAAGCTTTCTTT
CDR3 protein: CASKDPPGFWTEAFF

D gene: TRBD1
clone size: -
J gene: TRBJ2-3
V gene: TRBV9
CDR3 DNA: TGTGCCAGCAGCGTAGGAGGAAGGGGGCAAGATACGCAGTATTTT
CDR3 protein: CASSVGGRGQDTQYF

D gene: -
clone size: once
J gene: TRBJ1-2
V gene: TRBV2
CDR3 DNA: TGTGCCAGCAGTGACGGCGGGTTCCTAACCTATGGCTACACCTTC
CDR3 protein: CASSDGGFLTYGYTF

D gene: TRBD1
clone size: -
J gene: TRBJ2-7
V gene: TRBV29-1
CDR3 DNA: TGCAGCGTTGCTACAGGGGGCAACGAGCAGTACTTC
CDR3 protein: CSVATGGNEQYF

D gene: TRBD2
clone size: few
J gene: TRBJ2-2
V gene: TRBV7-3
CDR3 DNA: TGTGCCAGCAGCTTATCTAGCGGGGGCCTCCACACCGGGGAGCTGTTTTTT
CDR3 protein: CASSLSSGGLHTGELFF

D gene: TRBD1
clone size: few
J gene: TRBJ2-7
V gene: TRBV4-1
CDR3 DNA: TGCGCCAGCAGCCAAGAGAGGACAGGAATCGAGCAGTACTTC
CDR3 protein: CASSQERTGIEQYF

D gene: -
clone size: -
J gene: TRBJ1-5
V gene: TRBV5-8
CDR3 DNA: TGTGCCAGCAGCTCCGGGTCCCATCGCAATCAGCCCCAGCATTTT
CDR3 protein: CASSSGSHRNQPQHF

D gene: -
clone size: -
J gene: TRBJ1-3
V gene: TRBV28
CDR3 DNA: TGTGCCAGCAGCATTCACAGCAGCTCTGGAAACACCATATATTTT
CDR3 protein: CASSIHSSSGNTIYF

D gene: -
clone size: -
J gene: TRBJ2-3
V gene: TRBV4-1
CDR3 DNA: TGCGCCAGCAGCCAAGATCCTCTAGCTAGCACAGATACGCAGTATTTT
CDR3 protein: CASSQDPLASTDTQYF

D gene: -
clone size: -
J gene: TRBJ1-2
V gene: TRBV6-1
CDR3 DNA: TGTGCCAGCAGGCTAACTGGACAGAAATATGGCTACACCTTC
CDR3 protein: CASRLTGQKYGYTF

D gene: TRBD1
clone size: few
J gene: TRBJ2-1
V gene: TRBV2
CDR3 DNA: TGTGCCAGTTGCGTTAAAAGGGGGCGAGATGAGCAGTTCTTC
CDR3 protein: CASCVKRGRDEQFF

D gene: TRBD1
clone size: -
J gene: TRBJ1-2
V gene: TRBV7-6
CDR3 DNA: TGTGCCAGCAGCTTATCCCGGGGACAGAATGGCTACACCTTC
CDR3 protein: CASSLSRGQNGYTF

D gene: -
clone size: -
J gene: TRBJ1-3
V gene: TRBV27
CDR3 DNA: TGTGCCAGCAGTTCCGACAGCTCTGGAAACACCATATATTTT
CDR3 protein: CASSSDSSGNTIYF

D gene: -
clone size: -
J gene: TRBJ2-1
V gene: TRBV15
CDR3 DNA: TGTGCCACCAGCAAGTGGAGGGGGCCGAGCTCCTACAATGAGCAGTTCTTC
CDR3 protein: CATSKWRGPSSYNEQFF

D gene: -
clone size: -
J gene: TRBJ2-3
V gene: TRBV7-9
CDR3 DNA: TGTGCCAGCAGCCCGCGGGGACAGCTAACCACAGATACGCAGTATTTT
CDR3 protein: CASSPRGQLTTDTQYF

D gene: -
clone size: -
J gene: TRBJ1-2
V gene: TRBV5-1
CDR3 DNA: TGCGCCAGCAGCTTGTCGGCACAGAGCTATGGCTACACCTTC
CDR3 protein: CASSLSAQSYGYTF

D gene: TRBD2
clone size: -
J gene: TRBJ2-1
V gene: TRBV2
CDR3 DNA: TGTGCCAGCAGGGATACCGGGACTAGCGGGGAGCAGTTCTTC
CDR3 protein: CASRDTGTSGEQFF

D gene: -
clone size: -
J gene: TRBJ2-1
V gene: TRBV7-9
CDR3 DNA: TGTGCCAGCAGCTTAATATACAATGAGCAGTTCTTC
CDR3 protein: CASSLIYNEQFF

D gene: -
clone size: -
J gene: TRBJ1-4
V gene: TRBV28
CDR3 DNA: TGTGCCAGCAGTTTAACAGATACTAATGAAAAACTGTTTTTT
CDR3 protein: CASSLTDTNEKLFF

D gene: -
clone size: -
J gene: TRBJ1-5
V gene: TRBV7-2
CDR3 DNA: TGTGCCAGCAGCTCCTCCGCTGCGAGCAATCAGCCCCAGCATTTT
CDR3 protein: CASSSSAASNQPQHF

D gene: -
clone size: -
J gene: TRBJ2-5
V gene: TRBV7-8
CDR3 DNA: TGTGCCAGCAGCCAACGGGACTTCCAAGAGACCCAGTACTTC
CDR3 protein: CASSQRDFQETQYF

D gene: -
clone size: once
J gene: TRBJ2-3
V gene: TRBV10-1
CDR3 DNA: TGCGCCAGCAGTGAGTCCCCGCTTCAGGGGGCCTTAGCGGGGGCAGATACGCAGTATTTT
CDR3 protein: CASSESPLQGALAGADTQYF

D gene: -
clone size: few
J gene: TRBJ2-3
V gene: TRBV21-1
CDR3 DNA: TGTGCCAGCAGCATGACAGTCCCCACGGCTAGAACGAGCACAGATACGCAGTATTTT
CDR3 protein: CASSMTVPTARTSTDTQYF

D gene: -
clone size: -
J gene: TRBJ2-3
V gene: TRBV15
CDR3 DNA: TGTGCCACCAGCAGGGTGCTCCGGGACTCGGCTGGGACGCAGTATTTT
CDR3 protein: CATSRVLRDSAGTQYF

D gene: TRBD1
clone size: -
J gene: TRBJ1-1
V gene: TRBV29-1
CDR3 DNA: TGCAGCGCCTCGCAGGGGGCTGACACTGAAGCTTTCTTT
CDR3 protein: CSASQGADTEAFF

D gene: TRBD1
clone size: -
J gene: TRBJ1-2
V gene: TRBV28
CDR3 DNA: TGTGCCAGCAGTGTGACAGGGGACCTCTATGGCTACACCTTC
CDR3 protein: CASSVTGDLYGYTF

D gene: TRBD1
clone size: few
J gene: TRBJ1-1
V gene: TRBV7-7
CDR3 DNA: TGTGCTATTTGGGACAGGGTCAACACTGAAGCTTTCTTT
CDR3 protein: CAIWDRVNTEAFF

D gene: TRBD2
clone size: -
J gene: TRBJ2-2
V gene: TRBV7-2
CDR3 DNA: TGTGCCAGCAGCTTAGCGGGACTACTAGCGGGGTCCGGGGAGCTGTTTTTT
CDR3 protein: CASSLAGLLAGSGELFF

D gene: -
clone size: once
J gene: TRBJ1-1
V gene: TRBV7-2
CDR3 DNA: TGTGCCAGCAGCCCCCTCTGGCCGAACACTGAAGCTTTCTTT
CDR3 protein: CASSPLWPNTEAFF

D gene: TRBD1
clone size: -
J gene: TRBJ1-1
V gene: TRBV13
CDR3 DNA: TGTGCCAGCAGCCTAGTAGGGGGCCACGGGAGCACTGAAGCTTTCTTT
CDR3 protein: CASSLVGGHGSTEAFF

D gene: -
clone size: -
J gene: TRBJ1-5
V gene: TRBV29-1
CDR3 DNA: TGCAGCGTTGAAGCAAGTGGGGGGCAGCCCCAGCATTTT
CDR3 protein: CSVEASGGQPQHF

D gene: TRBD2
clone size: -
J gene: TRBJ2-3
V gene: TRBV7-6
CDR3 DNA: TGTGCCAGCAAGGCGAGCGGGGGGCCCACAGATACGCAGTATTTT
CDR3 protein: CASKASGGPTDTQYF

D gene: TRBD2
clone size: -
J gene: TRBJ2-1
V gene: TRBV4-1
CDR3 DNA: TGCGCCAGCAGCCCAGGGACTAGCGGGGGGACTTCCTACAATGAGCAGTTCTTC
CDR3 protein: CASSPGTSGGTSYNEQFF

D gene: -
clone size: once
J gene: TRBJ1-1
V gene: TRBV2
CDR3 DNA: TGTGCCAGCAGTGCCATGGGACTTCTCAACACTGAAGCTTTCTTT
CDR3 protein: CASSAMGLLNTEAFF

D gene: TRBD1
clone size: -
J gene: TRBJ1-2
V gene: TRBV27
CDR3 DNA: TGTGCCAGCAGTTTAGGAAGACAGGGAGGTGGCTACACCTTC
CDR3 protein: CASSLGRQGGGYTF

D gene: TRBD1
clone size: once
J gene: TRBJ1-1
V gene: TRBV9
CDR3 DNA: TGTGCCAGCAGCGTAGGGACAGGGGGAAACACTGAAGCTTTCTTT
CDR3 protein: CASSVGTGGNTEAFF

D gene: TRBD1
clone size: few
J gene: TRBJ1-4
V gene: TRBV29-1
CDR3 DNA: TGCAGCGTTGAGGGACAGGGTCTGGAAAAACTGTTTTTT
CDR3 protein: CSVEGQGLEKLFF

D gene: -
clone size: -
J gene: TRBJ1-5
V gene: TRBV5-3
CDR3 DNA: TGTGCCAGAAGCCCCCCTGGCCAGCCCCAGCATTTT
CDR3 protein: CARSPPGQPQHF

D gene: -
clone size: few
J gene: TRBJ2-1
V gene: TRBV7-2
CDR3 DNA: TGTGCCAGCAGCCCCCTTGTCAATGAGCAGTTCTTC
CDR3 protein: CASSPLVNEQFF

D gene: TRBD1
clone size: -
J gene: TRBJ1-5
V gene: TRBV28
CDR3 DNA: TGTGCCAGCAGTATAGAGGGACAGGGGATTCCGGGGCCTAGCAATCAGCCCCAGCATTTT
CDR3 protein: CASSIEGQGIPGPSNQPQHF

D gene: TRBD1
clone size: -
J gene: TRBJ1-1
V gene: TRBV9
CDR3 DNA: TGTGCCAGCAGCCCAGGACAGGGGAACACTGAAGCTTTCTTT
CDR3 protein: CASSPGQGNTEAFF

D gene: -
clone size: -
J gene: TRBJ1-2
V gene: TRBV12-5
CDR3 DNA: TGTGCTAGTGGGCGGGACAACTATGGCTACACCTTC
CDR3 protein: CASGRDNYGYTF

D gene: TRBD2
clone size: -
J gene: TRBJ2-1
V gene: TRBV5-1
CDR3 DNA: TGCGCCAGCACCTTGAGCGGGGGCGCCTCCTACAATGAGCAGTTCTTC
CDR3 protein: CASTLSGGASYNEQFF

D gene: TRBD2
clone size: -
J gene: TRBJ2-5
V gene: TRBV5-1
CDR3 DNA: TGCGCCAGCAGCCGTATGGGACTAGCGGGGGGGGAGACCCAGTACTTC
CDR3 protein: CASSRMGLAGGETQYF